The 30 T cell receptor beta chains listed next were all sequenced from one sample in a study of human T cells and chemical hapten exposure. MiXCR was run by TCRdb on the RACE reads, yielding one entry per CDR3 protein. The data show around 200,000 distinct CDR3 sequences, 25% to 35% seen once. Described time point: pre-sensitization, week 0. Treatment in this sample: therapeutic diphenylcyclopropenone sensitization with weekly scalp DPC. The sequenced sample was whole blood, obtained in connection with sensitization to the hapten diphenylcyclopropenone (DPC). The receptor source for this set is a woman under 40 with alopecia areata. Some clones in this sample may be carry-over from other donors' samples.

Only a few counts were recorded for this clonotype. The rearrangement uses TRBV6-6 and TRBJ2-5; 7 bases are a match to TRBD1. CDR3 length: 15 residues. CDR1 and CDR2 from the germline V gene are MNHNY and SVGAGI (reference sequence). Losses at the gene ends were 4 bases for V and 0 bases for J; bases not matched to a gene: 5. The chain's CDR3 is CASSWPGTDQETQYF. As DNA, the CDR3 is TGTGCCAGCAGTTGGCCGGGGACAGACCAAGAGACCCAGTACTTC.

The chain couples TRBV12-3 or TRBV12-4 to TRBJ1-5, with TRBD1 matching 7 bases. Germline trimming cut 5 bases from V and 7 bases from J; bases unmatched to any gene: 8. This CDR3 is 14 amino acids long. As DNA, the CDR3 is TGTGCCAGCAGTAACAGGGGTTCGGCGCAGCCCCAGCATTTT. This translates into CASSNRGSAQPQHF.

The chain joins TRBV25-1 to TRBJ1-1; 8 bases are a match to TRBD1. There are 13 residues in the CDR3. After removal of 7 bases from V and 7 bases from J, the junction contained 8 bases not matched to a gene. The germline V gene has CDR1 MGHDK and CDR2 SYGVNS. This chain's CDR3 is CASTLQGGLEAFF. As DNA, the CDR3 is TGTGCCAGCACACTACAGGGGGGCCTTGAAGCTTTCTTT.

The chain is built from TRBV12-3 or TRBV12-4 and TRBJ2-3; D possibly corresponds to TRBD2 (5 bases). V lost 8 bases, J lost 5 bases, and 14 bases lay in between. This CDR3 contains 13 residues. CDR3 coding DNA: TGTGCCAGCCTTCCTGGAGCGGAAGATACGCAGTATTTT. This translates into CASLPGAEDTQYF.

This clonotype was seen many times. The chain has TRBV18 and TRBJ2-7; D is unclear. Trimming pared 8 bases from V and 0 bases from J, leaving 8 bases between. The V gene's germline CDR1 is KGHSH and CDR2 LQKENI. The length of the CDR3 is 12 residues. The CDR3: CASSPDSYEQYF. The CDR3 DNA is TGTGCCAGCAGCCCGGACTCCTACGAGCAGTACTTC.

This clonotype was seen more than once but under ten times. This chain joins TRBV29-1 and TRBJ2-2, with D perhaps matching TRBD1 or TRBD2 (6 bases each). Germline V gene data show CDR1 as SQVTM and CDR2 as ANQGSEA. V lost 4 bases, J lost 7 bases, and 16 bases lay in between. This CDR3 has 14 amino acids. Here the CDR3 reads CSVVRGVAGGELFF. CDR3 bases: TGCAGCGTTGTAAGGGGGGTTGCAGGCGGGGAGCTGTTTTTT.

The CDR3 loop is CAARTGNMNTEAFF. CDR3 sequence (DNA): TGTGCCGCGAGGACAGGCAACATGAACACTGAAGCTTTCTTT. This rearrangement joins TRBV6-5 to TRBJ1-1, with TRBD1 matching over 7 bases. The CDR3 runs to 14 residues. The germline V gene encodes CDR1 MNHEY and CDR2 SVGAGI. With V trimmed by 11 bases and J by 0 bases, 9 bases remained unmatched.

In this sample, this clonotype turned up a few times. The chain recombines TRBV9 with TRBJ1-6, with D perhaps TRBD1 (6 bases). Germline values: CDR1 SGDLS, CDR2 YYNGEE. Trimming took 2 bases from V and 6 from J, leaving 9 bases between them. CDR3 length equals 14 residues. The CDR3 sequence is CASSVGQPNSPLHF. DNA of the CDR3: TGTGCCAGCAGCGTCGGACAGCCTAATTCACCCCTCCACTTT.

This clonotype turned up a few times. The rearrangement uses TRBV10-2 and TRBJ2-7, with D hard to call. Trimming took off 2 bases at V and 9 bases at J, with 14 bases between the two ends. Germline V gives CDR1 WSHSY, CDR2 SAAADI. The CDR3 has 13 amino acids. CDR3 coding DNA: TGCGCCAGCAGTGAGAGTGACGGCTCGGGGCAGTACTTC. It yields the protein CASSESDGSGQYF.

The rearrangement links TRBV27 to TRBJ2-3, with a weak D call TRBD2 (6 bases). Germline CDR1 MNHEY, CDR2 SMNVEV (reference sequence). The V end was cut by 3 bases, the J end by 1 base, with 11 bases between. The CDR3 contains 15 residues. The CDR3 nucleotides are TGTGCCAGCAGTTTTCTCGGGACTGGCACAGATACGCAGTATTTT. Its translation is CASSFLGTGTDTQYF.

This sequence joins TRBV7-9 and TRBJ1-3; tentatively, D is TRBD1 (6 bases). This CDR3 has 14 residues. V lost 3 bases, J lost 4 bases, and 10 bases lay in between. Germline V lookup: CDR1 SEHNR, CDR2 FQNEAQ (reference sequence). The chain's CDR3 is CASSFQGLGNTIYF. CDR3 nucleotides: TGTGCCAGCAGCTTCCAGGGGCTCGGAAACACCATATATTTT.

This clonotype was counted many times. The rearrangement joins TRBV9 to TRBJ1-5; the D is unclear. The V and J ends lost 0 bases and 2 bases respectively, with 9 bases between them. Germline CDR1 is SGDLS and CDR2 is YYNGEE. This CDR3 is built from 15 residues. The CDR3 DNA follows: TGTGCCAGCAGCGTAGATCACAGCGGCAATCAGCCCCAGCATTTT. It encodes CASSVDHSGNQPQHF.

This clonotype was found a few times. The rearrangement links TRBV25-1 to TRBJ2-7; 14 positions match TRBD2. This CDR3 is built from 13 residues. Germline CDR1 MGHDK, CDR2 SYGVNS. After removal of 10 bases from V and 7 bases from J, the junction contained 6 bases not matched to a gene. DNA for the CDR3: TGTGCCACCAGACTAGCGGGAGGGGATGAGCAGTACTTC. Encoded protein: CATRLAGGDEQYF.

This clonotype was detected a few times. The CDR3, as DNA: TGTGCCAGCTGTTCGGGTGACTCCTACGAGCAGTACTTC. Its protein is CASCSGDSYEQYF. The rearrangement joins TRBV28 to TRBJ2-7; D is uncertain. Trimming shortened V by 8 bases and J by 0 bases, and 11 bases separated the two germline ends. This CDR3 region has 13 residues. Per the germline V gene, CDR1 is MDHEN and CDR2 is SYDVKM. Full variable domain (outside the CDR3, taken from reference TRBV28 and TRBJ2-7): DVKVTQSSRYLVKRTGEKVFLECVQDMDHENMFWYRQDPGLGLRLIYFSYDVKMKEKGDIPEGYSVSREKKERFSLILESASTNQTSMYLCASCSGDSYEQYFGPGTRLTVT.

This chain uses TRBV12-3 or TRBV12-4 with TRBJ1-5, with unresolved D. The CDR3 consists of 14 residues. Trimming stripped 7 bases from V and 5 bases from J, with 15 bases between. The CDR3 loop reads CASNERNSYQPQHF. DNA of the CDR3: TGTGCCAGCAACGAAAGGAACAGTTATCAGCCCCAGCATTTT.

The chain combines TRBV2 with TRBJ1-2; possible D gene TRBD1, 6 bases. Between the trimmed V and J ends, which lost 4 bases and 1 base, there was a span of 13 bases. The CDR3 spans 15 residues. The germline gives CDR1 SNHLY, CDR2 FYNNEI. CDR3 bases: TGTGCCAGCAGTGGGTTAGACAGGAGTAACTATGGCTACACCTTC. Its translation is CASSGLDRSNYGYTF.

This clonotype has just a few counts. The chain has TRBV29-1 and TRBJ1-1, with 8 bases fitting TRBD1. CDR1 and CDR2 (germline): SQVTM, ANQGSEA. The CDR3 extends over 14 amino acids. Losses at the gene ends were 4 bases for V and 5 bases for J; bases not matched to a gene: 9. Here the CDR3 DNA reads TGCAGCGTTGCTCTAGCAGGGGGCGTTACTGAAGCTTTCTTT. Protein sequence: CSVALAGGVTEAFF.

The chain combines TRBV5-1 with TRBJ2-1; 9 bases align to TRBD1. V was pared by 7 bases and J by 7 bases, with 12 bases of the junction left unmatched. Germline-derived CDR1 and CDR2 are SGHRS and YFSETQ. CDR3 length equals 15 residues. CDR3: CASRPHGTGINEQFF. DNA of the CDR3: TGCGCCAGCCGACCACACGGGACAGGGATTAATGAGCAGTTCTTC.

This clonotype showed up just a few times. The chain carries TRBV30 and TRBJ1-4; D not resolved. Between the trimmed V and J ends, which lost 3 bases and 0 bases, there was a span of 11 bases. Per the germline V gene, CDR1 is GTSNPN and CDR2 is SVGIG (reference sequence). The CDR3 has 15 residues. CDR3 in DNA: TGTGCCTGGAGGGAAGGGTTTACAACTAATGAAAAACTGTTTTTT. Translated: CAWREGFTTNEKLFF.

The J gene is TRBJ1-3, the V gene TRBV20-1, with no clear D. Germline CDR1 is DFQATT and CDR2 is SNEGSKA (reference sequence). CDR3 length: 15 residues. The V end was cut by 2 bases, the J end by 4 bases, with 15 bases between. The CDR3: CSARKEGARGNTIYF. DNA of the CDR3: TGCAGTGCTAGAAAGGAGGGCGCGAGAGGAAACACCATATATTTT.

V and J are TRBV5-1 and TRBJ1-1; TRBD1 matches 7 bases. Germline CDR1 reads SGHRS; CDR2 reads YFSETQ. With V trimmed by 0 bases and J by 4 bases, 9 bases remained unmatched. The length of the CDR3 is 16 residues. In DNA form, the CDR3 reads TGCGCCAGCAGCTTGGCGGCCCAGGGGGACGGCACTGAAGCTTTCTTT. It translates to CASSLAAQGDGTEAFF.

The chain recombines TRBV5-1 with TRBJ1-1, with a possible D match to TRBD1 (6 bases). The V end was cut by 1 base, the J end by 1 base, with 8 bases between. Germline V lookup: CDR1 SGHRS, CDR2 YFSETQ. This CDR3 has 14 amino acids. The CDR3 coding sequence is TGCGCCAGCAGCTTGCGGGGGCCGAACACTGAAGCTTTCTTT. It specifies CASSLRGPNTEAFF.

V is TRBV4-3 and J is TRBJ2-1, with 12 bases matching TRBD2. The V segment lost 4 bases and the J segment 4 bases; nucleotides outside the gene matches: 5. Germline V gene sequence: CDR1 LGHNA, CDR2 YSLEER. This CDR3 region has 16 residues. In DNA form, the CDR3 reads TGCGCCAGCAGCCTCGGACTAGCGGGACGATACAATGAGCAGTTCTTC. Protein sequence: CASSLGLAGRYNEQFF.

In this sample, this clonotype turned up once. V usage is TRBV18 and J usage is TRBJ2-3, with TRBD1 matching over 8 bases. The V and J ends lost 6 bases and 0 bases, in that order; junction bases with no gene match: 14. The CDR3 sequence is 18 residues long. Germline assignment: CDR1 KGHSH and CDR2 LQKENI. The CDR3 DNA reads as TGTGCCAGCTCCCAAACAGCGAGGCAGGGGGCTAGCACAGATACGCAGTATTTT. Protein product: CASSQTARQGASTDTQYF.

The gene calls are TRBV11-2 and TRBJ2-7; D gene unclear. The V gene lost 7 bases and the J gene lost 1 base, with 11 bases spanning the gap. This CDR3 region has 13 residues. Germline V lookup: CDR1 SGHAT, CDR2 FQNNGV. The CDR3 sequence: CASTPGYSYEQYF. The DNA of the CDR3 is TGTGCCAGCACGCCAGGATATTCCTACGAGCAGTACTTC.

This clonotype showed up just a few times. The chain joins TRBV4-1 to TRBJ2-7; no clear D gene. Germline V CDR1 and CDR2: MGHRA, YSYEKL. This CDR3 has 16 amino acids. Trimming left V 2 bases short and J 3 bases short, with 17 bases between. In DNA form, the CDR3 reads TGCGCCAGCAGCCAAAACGACGCGGTCTATAACTACGAGCAGTACTTC. It is translated as CASSQNDAVYNYEQYF.

The genes are TRBV7-2 and TRBJ2-2; 8 bases agree with TRBD2. In germline, CDR1 is SGHTA, CDR2 FQGNSA. This CDR3 comprises 14 residues. V lost 3 bases to trimming and J lost 6 bases; unmatched junction nucleotides: 3. CDR3 protein: CASSFTGGPGELFF. The DNA for the CDR3 is TGTGCCAGCAGCTTTACGGGGGGGCCCGGGGAGCTGTTTTTT.

This clonotype appeared a few times. V and J are TRBV6-2 or TRBV6-3 and TRBJ1-1; tentative D call: TRBD1 (5 bases). With 6 bases removed from V and 1 base from J, the gap between germline ends came to 15 bases. The CDR3 consists of 15 residues. Germline V gives CDR1 MNHEY, CDR2 SVGEGT. The CDR3 region has the DNA TGTGCCAGCAGCCCATCTAGACAGTGGAACACTGAAGCTTTCTTT. Amino acids: CASSPSRQWNTEAFF.

The chain has TRBV18 and TRBJ2-1; 11 positions agree with TRBD2. CDR3 length equals 18 residues. CDR1 is KGHSH, CDR2 LQKENI, per germline. The V and J ends lost 3 bases and 6 bases, in that order; junction bases with no gene match: 13. In DNA form, the CDR3 reads TGTGCCAGCTCACCCAACCCACTACTAGCGGGAGCGGTCAATGAGCAGTTCTTC. Translated, it gives CASSPNPLLAGAVNEQFF.

The chain links TRBV6-2 or TRBV6-3 to TRBJ2-3, with D possibly matching TRBD2 (5 bases). V was trimmed by 6 bases and J by 2 bases, leaving 15 bases between them. Germline V gives CDR1 MNHEY, CDR2 SVGEGT. The CDR3 contains 15 residues. The CDR3 spells CASSRLGDATDTQYF. CDR3 DNA sequence: TGTGCCAGCAGCAGATTGGGAGATGCCACAGATACGCAGTATTTT.